The clone carrying this T cell receptor beta chain was detected once. Its antigen is still unknown. The record originates from a study of resident and recirculating memory T cells in vitiligo. Study information: Epidermis came from shave biopsies of lesional and nonlesional sites, plus PBMCs.

Study-level findings and limits: TCR sequences were not conserved across biopsy sites or patients. Clonality differed among vitiligo lesions, with no unique dominant clone.

The method was immunoSEQ multiplex PCR; TCRdb's version includes in-frame clones alone and lacks a portion of them. The sample holds more than 65,000 clones; approximately 90% are singletons and the top ten take over 4.5%. The sequence was obtained from a male donor with vitiligo. The sample taken for sequencing was blood.

The CDR3: CASSQSGLADQETQYF. Here the CDR3 DNA reads TGTGCCAGCAGCCAATCGGGACTAGCGGATCAAGAGACCCAGTACTTC. The V and J genes are TRBV4-2 and TRBJ2-5; 11 bases are shared with TRBD2. This CDR3 is built from 16 residues. V was pared by 2 bases and J by 2 bases, with 4 bases of the junction left unmatched. CDR1 and CDR2 (germline): LGHNA, YNFKEQ.